The clone carrying this T cell receptor beta chain was seen a handful of times. Antigen unknown. The data derive from a study of T cells in Graves' hyperthyroidism and ophthalmopathy. Study-level background: Peripheral blood samples were taken at initial diagnosis, prior to any treatment. Study observations and caveats: Clonotypes that were expanded in thyroid above 0.001 mostly appeared in blood too.

The CDR3 covers 16 residues. V lost 4 bases and J lost 8; bases outside the gene matches: 17. The germline V gene encodes CDR1 SQVTM and CDR2 ANQGSEA. Authors of the study amplified TCR beta CDR3 regions from RNA transcripts. Carried out on the TCR CDR3, a first-round RT-PCR used the HTBI primer set. MiXCR was run by TCRdb on the multiplex PCR reads, yielding one entry per CDR3 protein. The sample includes 300,000 to 450,000 distinct CDR3 sequences, around a quarter of them seen just once. Sequenced sample: blood. This receptor was taken from a man between 45 and 60 years old with Graves' hyperthyroidism. The chain couples TRBV29-1 to TRBJ1-2; 9 bases are a match to TRBD1. This CDR3 is CSVGLGKTDRGYGYTF. In nucleotides, the CDR3 is TGCAGCGTTGGACTAGGTAAAACGGACAGGGGATACGGCTACACCTTC. The full variable domain, with the rest looked up from reference TRBV29-1 and TRBJ1-2, is SAVISQKPSRDICQRGTSLTIQCQVDSQVTMMFWYRQQPGQSLTLIATANQGSEATYESGFVIDKFPISRPNLTFSTLTVSNMSPEDSSIYLCSVGLGKTDRGYGYTFGSGTRLTVV.